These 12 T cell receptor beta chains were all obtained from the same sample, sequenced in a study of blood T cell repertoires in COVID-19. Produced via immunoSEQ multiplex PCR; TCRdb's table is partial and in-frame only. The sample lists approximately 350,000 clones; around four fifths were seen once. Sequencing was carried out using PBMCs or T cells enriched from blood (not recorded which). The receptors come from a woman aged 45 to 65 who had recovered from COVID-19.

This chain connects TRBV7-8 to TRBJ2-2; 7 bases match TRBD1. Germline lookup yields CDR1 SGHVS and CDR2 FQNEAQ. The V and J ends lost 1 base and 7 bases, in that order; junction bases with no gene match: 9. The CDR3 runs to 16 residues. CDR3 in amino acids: CASSLGDTGVIGELFF. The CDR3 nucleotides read TGTGCCAGCAGCTTAGGGGATACAGGGGTGATCGGGGAGCTGTTTTTT.

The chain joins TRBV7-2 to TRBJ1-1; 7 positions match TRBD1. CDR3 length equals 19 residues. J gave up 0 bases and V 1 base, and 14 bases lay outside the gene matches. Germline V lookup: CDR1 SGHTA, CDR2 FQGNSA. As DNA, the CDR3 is TGTGCCAGCAGCTTAGAAGCACAGGGGAGCGGGCTCATGAACACTGAAGCTTTCTTT. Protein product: CASSLEAQGSGLMNTEAFF.

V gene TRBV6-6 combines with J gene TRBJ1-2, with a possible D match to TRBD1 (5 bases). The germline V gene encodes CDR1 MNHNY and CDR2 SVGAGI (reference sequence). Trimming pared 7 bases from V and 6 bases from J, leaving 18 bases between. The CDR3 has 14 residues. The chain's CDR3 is CASTRTSQVHGYTF. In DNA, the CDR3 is TGTGCCAGCACCAGGACATCCCAAGTCCATGGCTACACCTTC.

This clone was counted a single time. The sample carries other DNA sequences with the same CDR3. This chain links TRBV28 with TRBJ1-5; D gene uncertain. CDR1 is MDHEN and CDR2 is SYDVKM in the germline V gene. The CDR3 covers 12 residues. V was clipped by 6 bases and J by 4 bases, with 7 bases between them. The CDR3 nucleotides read TGTGCCAGCAGCCTACTGAATCAGCCCCAGCATTTT. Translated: CASSLLNQPQHF.

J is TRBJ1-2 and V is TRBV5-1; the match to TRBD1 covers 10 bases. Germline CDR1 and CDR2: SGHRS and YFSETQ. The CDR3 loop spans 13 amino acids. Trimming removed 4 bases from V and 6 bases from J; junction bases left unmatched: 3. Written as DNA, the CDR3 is TGCGCCAGCAGCATCGGGACAGGGGATGGCTACACCTTC. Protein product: CASSIGTGDGYTF.

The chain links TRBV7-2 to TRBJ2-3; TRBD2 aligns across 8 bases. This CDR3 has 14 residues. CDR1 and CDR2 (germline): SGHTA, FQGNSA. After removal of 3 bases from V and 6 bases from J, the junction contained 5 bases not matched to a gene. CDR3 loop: CASSLSRLADTQYF. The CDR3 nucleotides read TGTGCCAGCAGCTTGTCGAGACTAGCGGATACGCAGTATTTT.

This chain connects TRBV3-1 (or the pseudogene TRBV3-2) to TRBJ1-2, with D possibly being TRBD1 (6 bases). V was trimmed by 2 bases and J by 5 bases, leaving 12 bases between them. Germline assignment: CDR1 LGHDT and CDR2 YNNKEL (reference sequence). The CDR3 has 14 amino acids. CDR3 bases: TGTGCCAGCAGCCAAAGCTGGGGGCTATATGGCTACACCTTC. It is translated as CASSQSWGLYGYTF.

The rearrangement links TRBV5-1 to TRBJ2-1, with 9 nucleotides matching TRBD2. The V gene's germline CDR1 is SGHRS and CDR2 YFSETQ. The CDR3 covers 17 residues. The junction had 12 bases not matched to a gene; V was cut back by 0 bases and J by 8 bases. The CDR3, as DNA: TGCGCCAGCAGCTTGGGTTTAGGCGGGGGGGTTAATTATGAGCAGTTCTTC. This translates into CASSLGLGGGVNYEQFF.

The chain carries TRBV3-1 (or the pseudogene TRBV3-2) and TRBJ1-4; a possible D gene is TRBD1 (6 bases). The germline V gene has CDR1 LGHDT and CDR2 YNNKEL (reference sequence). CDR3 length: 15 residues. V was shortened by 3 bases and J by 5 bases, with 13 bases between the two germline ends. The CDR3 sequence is CASSHSTGRNEKLFF. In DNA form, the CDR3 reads TGTGCCAGCAGCCATAGTACAGGGCGAAATGAAAAACTGTTTTTT.

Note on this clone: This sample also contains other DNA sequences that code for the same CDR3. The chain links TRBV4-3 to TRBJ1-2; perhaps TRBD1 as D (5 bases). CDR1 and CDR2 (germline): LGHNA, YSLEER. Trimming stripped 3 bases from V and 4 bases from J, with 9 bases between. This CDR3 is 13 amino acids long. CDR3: CASSQGQGYGYTF. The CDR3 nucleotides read TGCGCCAGCAGCCAGGGGCAGGGCTATGGCTACACCTTC.

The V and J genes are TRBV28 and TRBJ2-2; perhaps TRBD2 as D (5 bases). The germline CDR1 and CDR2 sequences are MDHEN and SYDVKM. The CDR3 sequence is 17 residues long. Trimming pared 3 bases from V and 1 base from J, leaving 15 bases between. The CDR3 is CASSLSSGLKNTGELFF. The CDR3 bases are TGTGCCAGCAGTTTGAGCTCGGGGTTAAAGAACACCGGGGAGCTGTTTTTT.

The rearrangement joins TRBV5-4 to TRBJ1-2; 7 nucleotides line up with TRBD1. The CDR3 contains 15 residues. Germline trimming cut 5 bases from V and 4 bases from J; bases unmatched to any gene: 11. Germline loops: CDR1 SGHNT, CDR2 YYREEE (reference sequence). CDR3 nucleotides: TGTGCCAGCAGGCCCGGGACAGAGATTCTCTATGGCTACACCTTC. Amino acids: CASRPGTEILYGYTF.